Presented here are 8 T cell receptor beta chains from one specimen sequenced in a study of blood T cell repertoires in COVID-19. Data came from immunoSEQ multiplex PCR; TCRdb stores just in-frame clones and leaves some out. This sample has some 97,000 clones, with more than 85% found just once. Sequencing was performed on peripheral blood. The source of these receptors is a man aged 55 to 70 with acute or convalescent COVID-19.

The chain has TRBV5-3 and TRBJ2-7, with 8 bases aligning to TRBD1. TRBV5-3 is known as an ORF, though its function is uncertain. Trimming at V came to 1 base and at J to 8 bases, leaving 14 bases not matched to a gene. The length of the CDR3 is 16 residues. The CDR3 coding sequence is TGTGCCAGAAGCTTGATCATCCAGGGGGCTACTTTACAGCAGTACGTC. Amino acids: CARSLIIQGATLQQYV.

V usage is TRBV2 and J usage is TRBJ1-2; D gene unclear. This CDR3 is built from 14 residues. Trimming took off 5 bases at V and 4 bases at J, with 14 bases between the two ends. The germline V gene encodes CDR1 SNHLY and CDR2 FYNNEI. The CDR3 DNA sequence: TGTGCCAGCAGTCATCCCGGCGAGGGCTATGGCTACACCTTC. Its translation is CASSHPGEGYGYTF.

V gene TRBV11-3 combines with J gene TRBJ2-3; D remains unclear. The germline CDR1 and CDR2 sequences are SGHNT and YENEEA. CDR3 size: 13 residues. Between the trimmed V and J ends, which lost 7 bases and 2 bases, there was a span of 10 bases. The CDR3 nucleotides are TGTGCCAGCACCGCGGAGCACACAGATACGCAGTATTTT. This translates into CASTAEHTDTQYF.

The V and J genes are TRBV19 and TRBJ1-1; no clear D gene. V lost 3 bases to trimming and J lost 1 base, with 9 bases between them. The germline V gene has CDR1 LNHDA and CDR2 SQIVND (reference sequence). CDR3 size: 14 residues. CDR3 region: CASSMQTGNTEAFF. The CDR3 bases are TGTGCCAGTAGTATGCAAACCGGGAACACTGAAGCTTTCTTT.

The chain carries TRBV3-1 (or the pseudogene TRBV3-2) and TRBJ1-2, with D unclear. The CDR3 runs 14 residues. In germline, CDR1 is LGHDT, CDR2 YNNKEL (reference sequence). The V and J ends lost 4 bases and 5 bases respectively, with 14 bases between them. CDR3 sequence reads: CASSRGEGEYGYTF. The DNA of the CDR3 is TGTGCCAGCAGCCGCGGGGAGGGTGAATATGGCTACACCTTC.

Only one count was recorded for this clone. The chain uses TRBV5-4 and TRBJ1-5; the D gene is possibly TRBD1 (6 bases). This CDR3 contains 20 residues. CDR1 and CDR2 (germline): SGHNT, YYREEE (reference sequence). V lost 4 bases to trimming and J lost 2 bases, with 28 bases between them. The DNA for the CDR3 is TGTGCCAGCAGCGTTGGACCCTTCGACACAGGGCACGGGGGCAATCAGCCCCAGCATTTT. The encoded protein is CASSVGPFDTGHGGNQPQHF.

The CDR3 coding sequence is TGTGCCACCCGCGAAGGGGGCGACTATGGCTACACCTTC. Translating gives CATREGGDYGYTF. This sequence joins TRBV6-5 and TRBJ1-2, with TRBD1 identical over 7 bases. CDR1 MNHEY and CDR2 SVGAGI come from the germline V gene. Unmatched junction bases numbered 8, after V lost 10 bases and J lost 3 bases. The CDR3 length is 13 residues.

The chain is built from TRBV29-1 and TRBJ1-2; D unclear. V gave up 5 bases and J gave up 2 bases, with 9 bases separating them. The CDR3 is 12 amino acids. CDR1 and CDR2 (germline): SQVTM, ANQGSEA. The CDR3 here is CSVPWQNYGYTF. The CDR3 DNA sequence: TGCAGCGTTCCCTGGCAGAACTATGGCTACACCTTC.